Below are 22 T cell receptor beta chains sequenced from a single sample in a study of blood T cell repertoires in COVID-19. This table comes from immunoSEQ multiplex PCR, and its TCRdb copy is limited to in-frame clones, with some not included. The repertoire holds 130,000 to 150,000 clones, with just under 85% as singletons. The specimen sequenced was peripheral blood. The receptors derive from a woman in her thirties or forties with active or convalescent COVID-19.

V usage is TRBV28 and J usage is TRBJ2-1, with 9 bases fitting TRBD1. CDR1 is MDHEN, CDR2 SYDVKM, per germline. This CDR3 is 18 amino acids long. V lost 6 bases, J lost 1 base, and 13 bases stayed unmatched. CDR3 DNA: TGTGCCAGCAGCCATAAAGGGAGAGGGACAGGGTCCTACAATGAGCAGTTCTTC. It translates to CASSHKGRGTGSYNEQFF. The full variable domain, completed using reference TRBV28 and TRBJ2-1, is DVKVTQSSRYLVKRTGEKVFLECVQDMDHENMFWYRQDPGLGLRLIYFSYDVKMKEKGDIPEGYSVSREKKERFSLILESASTNQTSMYLCASSHKGRGTGSYNEQFFGPGTRLTVL.

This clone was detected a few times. CDR3 bases: TGTGCCAGCAGTTACTCGGCTCAGGGGGCAACTGAAGCTTTCTTT. Protein product: CASSYSAQGATEAFF. The chain recombines TRBV6-5 with TRBJ1-1; 8 bases agree with TRBD1. Germline V CDR1 and CDR2: MNHEY, SVGAGI. V dropped 0 bases and J dropped 5; count of bases not matched to a gene: 5. The CDR3 runs 15 residues.

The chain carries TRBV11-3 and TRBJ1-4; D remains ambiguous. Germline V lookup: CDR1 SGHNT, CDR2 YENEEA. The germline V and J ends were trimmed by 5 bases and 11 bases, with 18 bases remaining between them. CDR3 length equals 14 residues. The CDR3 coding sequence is TGTGCCAGCAGCCCTACGGCTGGGCCCGCGAAACTGTTTTTT. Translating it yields CASSPTAGPAKLFF.

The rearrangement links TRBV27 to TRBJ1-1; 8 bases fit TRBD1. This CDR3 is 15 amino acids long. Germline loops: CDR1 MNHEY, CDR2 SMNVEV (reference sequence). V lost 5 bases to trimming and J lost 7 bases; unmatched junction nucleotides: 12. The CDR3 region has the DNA TGTGCCAGCAGTCCGAGGACAGGGCCGATAGGTGAAGCTTTCTTT. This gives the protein CASSPRTGPIGEAFF.

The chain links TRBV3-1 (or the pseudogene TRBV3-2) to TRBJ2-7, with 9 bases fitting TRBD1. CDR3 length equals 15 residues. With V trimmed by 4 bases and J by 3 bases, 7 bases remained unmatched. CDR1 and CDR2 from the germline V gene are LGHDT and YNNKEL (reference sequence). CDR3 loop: CASSRSGQGIYEQYF. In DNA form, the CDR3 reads TGTGCCAGCAGCCGATCGGGACAGGGTATCTACGAGCAGTACTTC.

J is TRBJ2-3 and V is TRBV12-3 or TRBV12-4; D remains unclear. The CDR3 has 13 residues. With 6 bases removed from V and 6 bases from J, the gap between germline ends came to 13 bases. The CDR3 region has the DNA TGTGCCAGCAGACCGATTAACGCGGATACGCAGTATTTT. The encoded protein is CASRPINADTQYF.

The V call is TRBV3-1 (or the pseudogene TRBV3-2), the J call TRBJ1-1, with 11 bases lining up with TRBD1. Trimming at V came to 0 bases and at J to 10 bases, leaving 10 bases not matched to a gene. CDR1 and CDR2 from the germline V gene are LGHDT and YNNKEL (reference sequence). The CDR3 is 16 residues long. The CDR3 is CASSQDLLGTGGGAFF. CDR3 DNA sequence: TGTGCCAGCAGCCAAGATCTCCTTGGGACAGGGGGGGGAGCTTTCTTT.

DNA of the CDR3: TGTGCCAGTAGTATAGATCGGGAGGCGGCGGACACTGAAGCTTTCTTT. Translating gives CASSIDREAADTEAFF. The chain joins TRBV19 to TRBJ1-1; D unresolved. There are 16 residues in the CDR3. Germline assignment: CDR1 LNHDA and CDR2 SQIVND (reference sequence). The V gene lost 0 bases and the J gene lost 3 bases, with 14 bases spanning the gap.

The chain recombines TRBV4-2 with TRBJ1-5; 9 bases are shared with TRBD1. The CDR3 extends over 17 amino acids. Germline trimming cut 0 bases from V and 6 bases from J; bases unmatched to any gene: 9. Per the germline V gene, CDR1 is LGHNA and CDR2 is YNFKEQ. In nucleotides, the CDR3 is TGTGCCAGCAGCCAAGAAGAGTGGGGACAGGGTGGTCAGCCCCAGCATTTT. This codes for CASSQEEWGQGGQPQHF.

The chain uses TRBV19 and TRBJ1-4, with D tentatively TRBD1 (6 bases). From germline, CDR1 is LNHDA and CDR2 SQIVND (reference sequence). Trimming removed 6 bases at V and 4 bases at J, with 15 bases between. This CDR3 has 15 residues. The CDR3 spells CASSEDRRYNEKLFF. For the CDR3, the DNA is TGTGCCAGTAGCGAAGACAGGAGATATAATGAAAAACTGTTTTTT.

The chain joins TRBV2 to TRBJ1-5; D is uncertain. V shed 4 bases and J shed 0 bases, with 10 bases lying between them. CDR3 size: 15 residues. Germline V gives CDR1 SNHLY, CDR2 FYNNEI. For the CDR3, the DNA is TGTGCCAGCAGTGGGAGGTATTATAGCAATCAGCCCCAGCATTTT. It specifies CASSGRYYSNQPQHF.

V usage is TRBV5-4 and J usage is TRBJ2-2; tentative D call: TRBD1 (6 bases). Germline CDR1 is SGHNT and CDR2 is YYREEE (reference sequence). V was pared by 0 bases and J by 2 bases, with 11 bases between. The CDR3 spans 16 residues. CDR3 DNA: TGTGCCAGCAGCTTGGAACAGGGCCCTAACACCGGGGAGCTGTTTTTT. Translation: CASSLEQGPNTGELFF.

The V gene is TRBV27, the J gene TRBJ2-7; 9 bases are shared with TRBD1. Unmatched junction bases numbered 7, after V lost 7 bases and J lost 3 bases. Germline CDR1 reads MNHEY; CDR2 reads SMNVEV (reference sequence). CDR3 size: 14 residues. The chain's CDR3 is CASTPGTGRYEQYF. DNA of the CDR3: TGTGCCAGCACCCCAGGGACAGGGCGCTACGAGCAGTACTTC.

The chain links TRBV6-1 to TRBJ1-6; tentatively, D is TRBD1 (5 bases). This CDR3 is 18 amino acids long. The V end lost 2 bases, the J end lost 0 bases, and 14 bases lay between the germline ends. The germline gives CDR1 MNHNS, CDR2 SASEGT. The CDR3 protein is CASSEKGTASSYNSPLHF. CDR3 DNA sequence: TGTGCCAGCAGTGAAAAGGGGACTGCGAGCTCCTATAATTCACCCCTCCACTTT.

This CDR3 reads CASSPGTYRVGTEAFF. CDR3 in DNA: TGTGCCAGCAGCCCCGGGACTTATAGGGTAGGCACTGAAGCTTTCTTT. This chain links TRBV6-2 or TRBV6-3 with TRBJ1-1; D is perhaps TRBD1 (5 bases). Looked up from germline, CDR1 is MNHEY and CDR2 is SVGEGT. The V end was cut by 6 bases, the J end by 4 bases, with 21 bases between. CDR3 length: 16 residues.

Here the CDR3 DNA reads TGCGCCAGCAGCCAAGAAGGGGGCAGGGGCTACACCTTC. Translation gives CASSQEGGRGYTF. The genes are TRBV4-3 and TRBJ1-2; 7 nucleotides align to TRBD1. CDR3 length: 13 amino acids. CDR1 is LGHNA, CDR2 YSLEER, per germline. Trimming cost V 0 bases and J 8 bases; bases outside gene matches: 3.

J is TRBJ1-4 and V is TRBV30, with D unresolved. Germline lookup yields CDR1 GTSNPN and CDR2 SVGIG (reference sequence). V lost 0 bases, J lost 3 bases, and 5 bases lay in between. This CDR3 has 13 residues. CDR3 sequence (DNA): TGTGCCTGGAGTGTTCAGGCTAATGAAAAACTGTTTTTT. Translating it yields CAWSVQANEKLFF.

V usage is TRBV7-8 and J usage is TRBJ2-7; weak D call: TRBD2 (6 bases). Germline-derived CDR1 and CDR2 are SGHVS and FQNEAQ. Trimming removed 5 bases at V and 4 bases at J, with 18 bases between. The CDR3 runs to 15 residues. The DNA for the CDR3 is TGTGCCAGCAGCCCCCACGGGACTCAAACTTACGAGCAGTACTTC. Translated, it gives CASSPHGTQTYEQYF.

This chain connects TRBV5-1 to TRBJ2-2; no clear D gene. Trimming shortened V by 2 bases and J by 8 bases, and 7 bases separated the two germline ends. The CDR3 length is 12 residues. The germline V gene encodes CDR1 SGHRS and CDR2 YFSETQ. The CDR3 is CASSLLTGELFF. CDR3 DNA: TGCGCCAGCAGCTTATTGACTGGGGAGCTGTTTTTT. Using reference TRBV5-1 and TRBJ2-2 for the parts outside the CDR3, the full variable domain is KAGVTQTPRYLIKTRGQQVTLSCSPISGHRSVSWYQQTPGQGLQFLFEYFSETQRNKGNFPGRFSGRQFSNSRSEMNVSTLELGDSALYLCASSLLTGELFFGEGSRLTVL.

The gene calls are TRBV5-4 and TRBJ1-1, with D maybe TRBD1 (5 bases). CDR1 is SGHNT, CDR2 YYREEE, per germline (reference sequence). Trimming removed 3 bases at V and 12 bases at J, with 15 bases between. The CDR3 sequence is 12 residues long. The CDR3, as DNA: TGTGCCAGCAGCTCCGGGGGAGGTTCAACTTTCTTT. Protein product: CASSSGGGSTFF.

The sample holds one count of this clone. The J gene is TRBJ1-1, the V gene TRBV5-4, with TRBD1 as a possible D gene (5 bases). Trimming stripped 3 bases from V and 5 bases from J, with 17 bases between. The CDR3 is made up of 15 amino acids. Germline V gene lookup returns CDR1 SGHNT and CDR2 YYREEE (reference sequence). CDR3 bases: TGTGCCAGCAGCTCAAACCGGGACGGAGGGACTGAAGCTTTCTTT. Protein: CASSSNRDGGTEAFF.

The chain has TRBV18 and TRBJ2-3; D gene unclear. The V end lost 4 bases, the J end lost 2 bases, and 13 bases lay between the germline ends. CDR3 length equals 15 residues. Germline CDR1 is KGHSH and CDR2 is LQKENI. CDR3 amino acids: CASSQNYGSTDTQYF. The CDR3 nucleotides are TGTGCCAGCTCACAGAATTACGGGTCCACAGATACGCAGTATTTT. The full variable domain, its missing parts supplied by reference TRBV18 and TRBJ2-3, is NAGVMQNPRHLVRRRGQEARLRCSPMKGHSHVYWYRQLPEEGLKFMVYLQKENIIDESGMPKERFSAEFPKEGPSILRIQQVVRGDSAAYFCASSQNYGSTDTQYFGPGTRLTVL.